The rows below give T cell receptor beta chains drawn from one sample of a study of glioma-infiltrating T cells after dendritic cell vaccination. Produced via immunoSEQ multiplex PCR; TCRdb's table is partial and in-frame only. Of roughly 85,000 clones in the sample, roughly 85% were seen once. Sequencing used blood, obtained after dendritic cell vaccination. The receptors derive from a human donor with glioblastoma. Both conserved end residues are part of each CDR3. The order of the fields is clone size, J gene, D gene, CDR3 length, V gene, CDR3 protein, CDR3 DNA. D genes are given only for firm matches. Size values are once, few and many counts, or a class for expanded clones, and some rows have none.

clone_size: .; j_call: TRBJ1-5; d_call: .; cdr3_length: 14; v_call: TRBV4-2; cdr3_aa: CASSQSGGVQPQHF; cdr3_nt: TGTGCCAGCAGCCAATCCGGGGGGGTTCAGCCCCAGCATTTT
clone_size: few; j_call: TRBJ2-7; d_call: .; cdr3_length: 13; v_call: TRBV29-1; cdr3_aa: CSVADSSLRAQYF; cdr3_nt: TGCAGCGTTGCTGACAGTTCGCTCCGGGCGCAGTACTTC
clone_size: .; j_call: TRBJ1-1; d_call: .; cdr3_length: 15; v_call: TRBV7-6; cdr3_aa: CASSSRAGVITEAFF; cdr3_nt: TGTGCCAGCAGCTCCCGGGCAGGGGTCATCACTGAAGCTTTCTTT
clone_size: few; j_call: TRBJ2-5; d_call: TRBD2; cdr3_length: 13; v_call: TRBV7-9; cdr3_aa: CASSLTGTSGKYF; cdr3_nt: TGTGCCAGCAGTTTGACCGGGACTAGCGGGAAGTACTTC
clone_size: .; j_call: TRBJ2-3; d_call: .; cdr3_length: 19; v_call: TRBV27; cdr3_aa: CASSLSIFGGPTGTDTQYF; cdr3_nt: TGTGCCAGCAGTTTATCGATCTTCGGGGGGCCCACGGGCACAGATACGCAGTATTTT
clone_size: .; j_call: TRBJ2-7; d_call: .; cdr3_length: 13; v_call: TRBV7-2; cdr3_aa: CASSFTRGNEQYF; cdr3_nt: TGTGCCAGCAGCTTCACCAGGGGTAACGAGCAGTACTTC
clone_size: .; j_call: TRBJ2-2; d_call: .; cdr3_length: 15; v_call: TRBV19; cdr3_aa: CASSMVSRNTGELFF; cdr3_nt: TGTGCCAGTAGTATGGTTAGCAGAAACACCGGGGAGCTGTTTTTT
clone_size: .; j_call: TRBJ1-5; d_call: TRBD1; cdr3_length: 16; v_call: TRBV2; cdr3_aa: CASSDPYRGLDQPQHF; cdr3_nt: TGTGCCAGCAGTGACCCCTACAGGGGGCTGGATCAGCCCCAGCATTTT
clone_size: .; j_call: TRBJ2-3; d_call: .; cdr3_length: 15; v_call: TRBV27; cdr3_aa: CASSLGWADTDTQYF; cdr3_nt: TGTGCCAGCAGTTTAGGTTGGGCAGATACAGATACGCAGTATTTT
clone_size: .; j_call: TRBJ2-1; d_call: TRBD2; cdr3_length: 19; v_call: TRBV19; cdr3_aa: CASSVPGLAPLSSYNEQFF; cdr3_nt: TGTGCCAGTAGTGTCCCGGGACTAGCGCCCCTAAGCTCCTACAATGAGCAGTTCTTC
clone_size: .; j_call: TRBJ1-3; d_call: TRBD1; cdr3_length: 17; v_call: TRBV27; cdr3_aa: CASSPQPAGGSGNTIYF; cdr3_nt: TGTGCCAGCAGTCCTCAGCCGGCAGGGGGCTCTGGAAACACCATATATTTT
clone_size: .; j_call: TRBJ2-1; d_call: .; cdr3_length: 17; v_call: TRBV5-1; cdr3_aa: CASSPAQAGQSYNEQFF; cdr3_nt: TGCGCCAGCAGCCCCGCCCAAGCGGGTCAATCCTACAATGAGCAGTTCTTC
clone_size: .; j_call: TRBJ1-3; d_call: TRBD1; cdr3_length: 15; v_call: TRBV19; cdr3_aa: CASSPDRASGNTIYF; cdr3_nt: TGTGCCAGTAGCCCTGACAGGGCCTCTGGAAACACCATATATTTT
clone_size: .; j_call: TRBJ2-3; d_call: TRBD2; cdr3_length: 15; v_call: TRBV5-1; cdr3_aa: CASSVTSGGASTQYF; cdr3_nt: TGCGCCAGCAGCGTGACTAGCGGGGGGGCGAGTACGCAGTATTTT
clone_size: .; j_call: TRBJ2-3; d_call: TRBD1; cdr3_length: 18; v_call: TRBV12-5; cdr3_aa: CASGLAPRQGVGTDTQYF; cdr3_nt: TGTGCTAGTGGTTTGGCCCCTCGACAGGGGGTGGGCACAGATACGCAGTATTTT
clone_size: .; j_call: TRBJ1-2; d_call: TRBD1; cdr3_length: 17; v_call: TRBV9; cdr3_aa: CASSVAAGGAENYGYTF; cdr3_nt: TGTGCCAGCAGCGTAGCGGCAGGGGGCGCCGAAAACTATGGCTACACCTTC